This T cell receptor beta chain was identified during a study of blood T cell repertoires in COVID-19. Study-level information: The United States, Italy and Spain were the sources of the acute and convalescent COVID-19 samples. In each case, the material was cDNA or gDNA derived from T cells, B-cell-depleted T cells, or PBMCs.

This table comes from immunoSEQ multiplex PCR, and its TCRdb copy is limited to in-frame clones, with some not included. This repertoire shows about 500,000 clones, roughly 87% found once; its top ten account for about 1%. Seattle's cohort entered during active infection and was followed longitudinally. CDR1 and CDR2 from the germline V gene are SEHNR and FQNEAQ (reference sequence). This CDR3 contains 14 residues. J gave up 4 bases and V 3 bases, and 3 bases lay outside the gene matches. The sequencing sample was made of peripheral blood. The V call is TRBV7-9, the J call TRBJ2-7, with 10 bases lining up with TRBD1. The source is a man between 18 and 35 years old with COVID-19, enrolled during active disease. The CDR3 loop is CASSLTGGEYEQYF. The CDR3 nucleotides read TGTGCCAGCAGCTTGACAGGGGGCGAGTACGAGCAGTACTTC.